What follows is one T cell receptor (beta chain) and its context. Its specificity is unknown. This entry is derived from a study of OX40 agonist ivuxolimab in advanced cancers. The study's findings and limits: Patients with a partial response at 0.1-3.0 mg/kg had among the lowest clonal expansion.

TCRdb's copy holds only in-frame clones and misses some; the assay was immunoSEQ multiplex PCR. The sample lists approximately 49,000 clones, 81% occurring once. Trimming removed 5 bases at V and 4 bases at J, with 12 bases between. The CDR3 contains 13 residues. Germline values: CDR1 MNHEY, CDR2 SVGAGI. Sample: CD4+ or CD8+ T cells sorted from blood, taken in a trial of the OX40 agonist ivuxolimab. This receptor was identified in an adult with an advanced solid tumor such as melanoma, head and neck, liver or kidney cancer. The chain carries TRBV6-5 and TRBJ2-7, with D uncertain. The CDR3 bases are TGTGCCAGCAGTGCGGCGAGAGAGTACGAGCAGTACTTC. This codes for CASSAAREYEQYF.